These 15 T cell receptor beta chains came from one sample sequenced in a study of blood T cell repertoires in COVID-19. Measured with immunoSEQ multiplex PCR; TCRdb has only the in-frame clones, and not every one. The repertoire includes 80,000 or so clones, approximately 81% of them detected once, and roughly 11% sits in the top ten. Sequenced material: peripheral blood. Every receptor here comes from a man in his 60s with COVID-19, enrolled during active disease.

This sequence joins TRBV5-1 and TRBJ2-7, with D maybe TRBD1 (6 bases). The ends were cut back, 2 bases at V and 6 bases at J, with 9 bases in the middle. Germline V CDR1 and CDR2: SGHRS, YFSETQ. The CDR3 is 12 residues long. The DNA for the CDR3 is TGCGCCAGCAGCTTCGGACAGACCGAGCAGTACTTC. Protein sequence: CASSFGQTEQYF.

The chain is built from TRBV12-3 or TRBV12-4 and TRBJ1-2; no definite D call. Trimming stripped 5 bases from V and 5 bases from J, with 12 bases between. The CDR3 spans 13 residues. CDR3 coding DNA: TGTGCCAGCAGTCTCCCCCGGGAATATGGCTACACCTTC. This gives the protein CASSLPREYGYTF.

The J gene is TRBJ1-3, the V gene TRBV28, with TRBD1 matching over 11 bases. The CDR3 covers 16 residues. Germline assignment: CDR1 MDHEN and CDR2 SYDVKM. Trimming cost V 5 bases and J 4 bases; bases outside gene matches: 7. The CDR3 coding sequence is TGTGCCAGCAGTCAATCGGACAGGGGGCTCGGAAACACCATATATTTT. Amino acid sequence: CASSQSDRGLGNTIYF. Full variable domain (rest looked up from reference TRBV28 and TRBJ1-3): DVKVTQSSRYLVKRTGEKVFLECVQDMDHENMFWYRQDPGLGLRLIYFSYDVKMKEKGDIPEGYSVSREKKERFSLILESASTNQTSMYLCASSQSDRGLGNTIYFGEGSWLTVV.

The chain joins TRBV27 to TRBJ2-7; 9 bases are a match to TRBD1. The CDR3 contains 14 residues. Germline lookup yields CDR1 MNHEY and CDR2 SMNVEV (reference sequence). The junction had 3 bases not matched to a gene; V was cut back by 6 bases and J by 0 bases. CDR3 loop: CASRGTGYSYEQYF. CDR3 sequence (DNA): TGTGCCAGCAGGGGGACAGGGTACTCCTACGAGCAGTACTTC.

CDR3 coding DNA: TGCGCCAGCAGCTCCGAGACAGGTAACACTGAAGCTTTCTTT. Translating it yields CASSSETGNTEAFF. The V call is TRBV5-1, the J call TRBJ1-1; D is possibly TRBD1 (6 bases). V lost 3 bases and J 2 bases, leaving 11 bases between the germline ends. The germline V gene has CDR1 SGHRS and CDR2 YFSETQ. The CDR3 length is 14 residues.

CDR3 sequence reads: CATSGRDRGLSYEQYF. The CDR3 DNA sequence: TGTGCCACCAGCGGGCGGGACAGGGGGTTATCCTACGAGCAGTACTTC. The rearrangement joins TRBV15 to TRBJ2-7; 11 nucleotides agree with TRBD1. The J segment lost 1 base and the V segment lost 5 bases, leaving 7 bases of the junction unmatched. This CDR3 region has 16 residues. Germline CDR1 LNHNV, CDR2 YYDKDF (reference sequence).

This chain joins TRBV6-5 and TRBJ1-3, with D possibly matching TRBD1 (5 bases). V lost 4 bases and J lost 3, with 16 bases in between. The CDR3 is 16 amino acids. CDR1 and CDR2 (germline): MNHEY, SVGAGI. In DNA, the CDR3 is TGTGCCAGCAGTTCCCCGTTGGGGAGGGGTGGAAACACCATATATTTT. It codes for CASSSPLGRGGNTIYF.

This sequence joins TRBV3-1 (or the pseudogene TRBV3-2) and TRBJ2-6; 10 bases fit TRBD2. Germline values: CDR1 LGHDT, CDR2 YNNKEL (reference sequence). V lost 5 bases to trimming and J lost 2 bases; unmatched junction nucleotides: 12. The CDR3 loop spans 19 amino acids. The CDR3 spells CASSNRTGLALTGANVLTF. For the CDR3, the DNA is TGTGCCAGCAGCAACCGGACGGGACTAGCGCTAACTGGGGCCAACGTCCTGACTTTC.

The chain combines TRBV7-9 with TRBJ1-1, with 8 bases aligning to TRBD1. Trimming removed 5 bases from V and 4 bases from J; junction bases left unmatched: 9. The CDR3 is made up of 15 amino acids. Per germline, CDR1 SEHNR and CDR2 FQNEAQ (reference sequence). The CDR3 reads CASSPSGTGGTEAFF. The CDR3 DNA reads TGTGCCAGCAGCCCCTCGGGAACAGGGGGCACTGAAGCTTTCTTT. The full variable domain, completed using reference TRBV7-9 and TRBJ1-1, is DTGVSQNPRHKITKRGQNVTFRCDPISEHNRLYWYRQTLGQGPEFLTYFQNEAQLEKSRLLSDRFSAERPKGSFSTLEIQRTEQGDSAMYLCASSPSGTGGTEAFFGQGTRLTVV.

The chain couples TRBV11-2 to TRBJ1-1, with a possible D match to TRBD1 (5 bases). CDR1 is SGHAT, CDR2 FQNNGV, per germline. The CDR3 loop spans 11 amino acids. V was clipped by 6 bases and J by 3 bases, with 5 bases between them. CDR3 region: CASRGDTEAFF. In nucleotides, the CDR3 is TGTGCCAGCAGAGGGGACACTGAAGCTTTCTTT.

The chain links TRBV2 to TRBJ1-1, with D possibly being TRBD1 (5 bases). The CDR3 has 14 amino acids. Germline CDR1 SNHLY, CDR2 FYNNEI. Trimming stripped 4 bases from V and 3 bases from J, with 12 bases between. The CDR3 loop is CASSVQGVDTEAFF. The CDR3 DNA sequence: TGTGCCAGCAGTGTACAAGGGGTTGACACTGAAGCTTTCTTT.

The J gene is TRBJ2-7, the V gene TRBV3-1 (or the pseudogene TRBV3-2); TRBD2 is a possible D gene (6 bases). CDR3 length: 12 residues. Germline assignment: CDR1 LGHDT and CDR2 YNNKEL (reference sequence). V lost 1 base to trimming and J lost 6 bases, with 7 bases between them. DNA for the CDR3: TGTGCCAGCAGCCAAGCTAGCGTCGAGCAGTACTTC. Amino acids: CASSQASVEQYF.

In nucleotides, the CDR3 is TGCGCCAGCAGCTCTAACAGGGGAGTACAAGAGACCCAGTACTTC. It yields the protein CASSSNRGVQETQYF. This chain joins TRBV5-1 and TRBJ2-5, with 7 bases lining up with TRBD1. The CDR3 runs 15 residues. Germline-derived CDR1 and CDR2 are SGHRS and YFSETQ. V dropped 3 bases and J dropped 2; count of bases not matched to a gene: 7.

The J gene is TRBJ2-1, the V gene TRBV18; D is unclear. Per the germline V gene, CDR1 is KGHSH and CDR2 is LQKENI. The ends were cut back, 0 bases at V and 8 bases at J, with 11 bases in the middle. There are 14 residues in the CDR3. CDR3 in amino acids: CASSPPSPQDEQFF. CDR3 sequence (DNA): TGTGCCAGCTCACCACCCTCCCCTCAGGATGAGCAGTTCTTC.

The CDR3 DNA follows: TGTGCCACCAGCATTATCCACATAGCGGGGCAAGAGACCCAGTACTTC. Amino acids: CATSIIHIAGQETQYF. V and J are TRBV15 and TRBJ2-5, with 8 bases lining up with TRBD2. Trimming cost V 4 bases and J 2 bases; bases outside gene matches: 9. Germline CDR1 LNHNV, CDR2 YYDKDF (reference sequence). This CDR3 region has 16 residues. Complete variable domain (other parts from reference TRBV15 and TRBJ2-5): DAMVIQNPRYQVTQFGKPVTLSCSQTLNHNVMYWYQQKSSQAPKLLFHYYDKDFNNEADTPDNFQSRRPNTSFCFLDIRSPGLGDTAMYLCATSIIHIAGQETQYFGPGTRLLVL.